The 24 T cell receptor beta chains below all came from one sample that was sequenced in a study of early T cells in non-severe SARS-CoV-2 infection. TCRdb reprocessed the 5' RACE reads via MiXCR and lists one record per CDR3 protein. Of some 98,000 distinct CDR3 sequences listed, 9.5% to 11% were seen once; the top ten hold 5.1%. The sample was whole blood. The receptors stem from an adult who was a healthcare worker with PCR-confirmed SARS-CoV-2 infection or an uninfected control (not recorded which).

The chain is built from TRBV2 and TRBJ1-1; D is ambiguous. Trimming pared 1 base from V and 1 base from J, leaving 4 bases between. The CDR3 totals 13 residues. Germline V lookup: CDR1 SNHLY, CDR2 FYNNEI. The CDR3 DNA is TGTGCCAGCAGTGAAGAACAGAACACTGAAGCTTTCTTT. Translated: CASSEEQNTEAFF.

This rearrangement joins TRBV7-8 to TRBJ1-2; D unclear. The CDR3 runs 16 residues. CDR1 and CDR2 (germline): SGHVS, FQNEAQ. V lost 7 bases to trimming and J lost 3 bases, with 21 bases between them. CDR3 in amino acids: CASTTSLRGRDYGYTF. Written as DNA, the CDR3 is TGTGCCAGCACCACATCCCTCCGGGGTCGGGACTATGGCTACACCTTC.

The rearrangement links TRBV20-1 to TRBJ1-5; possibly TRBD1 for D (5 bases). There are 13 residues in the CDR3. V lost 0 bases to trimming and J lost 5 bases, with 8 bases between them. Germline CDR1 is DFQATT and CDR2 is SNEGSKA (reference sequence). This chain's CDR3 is CSARERDYQPQHF. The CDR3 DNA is TGCAGTGCTAGAGAAAGGGACTATCAGCCCCAGCATTTT.

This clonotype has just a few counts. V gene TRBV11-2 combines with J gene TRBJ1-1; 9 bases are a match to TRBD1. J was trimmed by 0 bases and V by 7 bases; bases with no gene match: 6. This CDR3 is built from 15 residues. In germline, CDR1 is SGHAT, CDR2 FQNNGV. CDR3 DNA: TGTGCCAGCACCGGACAGGGGATTGTGAACACTGAAGCTTTCTTT. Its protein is CASTGQGIVNTEAFF.

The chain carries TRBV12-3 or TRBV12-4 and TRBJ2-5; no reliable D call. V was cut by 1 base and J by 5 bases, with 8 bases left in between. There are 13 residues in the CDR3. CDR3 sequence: CASSLVIRETQYF. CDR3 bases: TGTGCCAGCAGTTTAGTCATTCGCGAGACCCAGTACTTC.

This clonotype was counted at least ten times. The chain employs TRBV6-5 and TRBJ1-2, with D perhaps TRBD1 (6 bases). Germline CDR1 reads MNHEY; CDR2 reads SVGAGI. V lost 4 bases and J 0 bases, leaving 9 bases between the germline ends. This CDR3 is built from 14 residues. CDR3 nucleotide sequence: TGTGCCAGCAGTTTGAGGGACACTAACTATGGCTACACCTTC. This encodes CASSLRDTNYGYTF.

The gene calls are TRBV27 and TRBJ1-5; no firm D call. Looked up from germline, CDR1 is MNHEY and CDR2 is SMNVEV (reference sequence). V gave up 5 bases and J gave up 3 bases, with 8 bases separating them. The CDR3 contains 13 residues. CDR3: CASSVWDNQPQHF. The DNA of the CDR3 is TGTGCCAGCAGTGTCTGGGACAATCAGCCCCAGCATTTT.

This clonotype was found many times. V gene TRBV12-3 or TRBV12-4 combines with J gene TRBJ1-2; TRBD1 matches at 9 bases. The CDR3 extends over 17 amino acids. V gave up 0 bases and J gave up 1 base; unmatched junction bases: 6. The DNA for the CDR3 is TGTGCCAGCAGTTTAGCGCTAACAGGGGGCAGTAACTATGGCTACACCTTC. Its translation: CASSLALTGGSNYGYTF.

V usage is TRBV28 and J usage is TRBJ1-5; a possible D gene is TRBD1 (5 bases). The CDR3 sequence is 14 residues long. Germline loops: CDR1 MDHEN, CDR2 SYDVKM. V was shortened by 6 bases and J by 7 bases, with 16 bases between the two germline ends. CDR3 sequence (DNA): TGTGCCAGCAGGTGGTTGGGTCGGGGGCAGCCCCAGCATTTT. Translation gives CASRWLGRGQPQHF.

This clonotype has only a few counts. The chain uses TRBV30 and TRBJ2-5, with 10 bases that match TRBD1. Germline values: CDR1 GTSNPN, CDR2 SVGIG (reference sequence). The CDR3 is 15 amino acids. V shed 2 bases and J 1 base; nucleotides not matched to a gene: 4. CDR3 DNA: TGTGCCTGGAGTTGGACAGGGGGGGCCCAAGAGACCCAGTACTTC. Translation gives CAWSWTGGAQETQYF.

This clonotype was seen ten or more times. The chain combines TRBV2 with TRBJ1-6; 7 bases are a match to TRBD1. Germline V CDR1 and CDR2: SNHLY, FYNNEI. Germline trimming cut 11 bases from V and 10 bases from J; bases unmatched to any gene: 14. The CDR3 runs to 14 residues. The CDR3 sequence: CAGHSGTASSPLHF. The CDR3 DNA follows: TGTGCCGGACACTCCGGGACAGCCTCATCACCCCTCCACTTT.

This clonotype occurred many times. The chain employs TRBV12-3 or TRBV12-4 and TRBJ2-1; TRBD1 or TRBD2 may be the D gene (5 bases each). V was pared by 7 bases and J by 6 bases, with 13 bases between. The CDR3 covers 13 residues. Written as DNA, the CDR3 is TGTGCCAGCACCTCGGGGCAGAGCAATGAGCAGTTCTTC. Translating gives CASTSGQSNEQFF.

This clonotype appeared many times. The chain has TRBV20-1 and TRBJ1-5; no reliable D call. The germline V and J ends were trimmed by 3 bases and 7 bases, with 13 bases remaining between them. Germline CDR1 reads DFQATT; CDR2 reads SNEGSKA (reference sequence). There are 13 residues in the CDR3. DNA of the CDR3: TGCAGTGCTAGCTCCGATAACTACCAGCCCCAGCATTTT. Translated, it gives CSASSDNYQPQHF.

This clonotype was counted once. The CDR3 sequence is CSVSGTYNTEAFF. The CDR3 DNA is TGCAGCGTCTCCGGGACATATAACACTGAAGCTTTCTTT. The chain has TRBV20-1 and TRBJ1-1, with D tentatively TRBD1 (6 bases). CDR1 and CDR2 from the germline V gene are DFQATT and SNEGSKA (reference sequence). The CDR3 loop spans 13 amino acids.

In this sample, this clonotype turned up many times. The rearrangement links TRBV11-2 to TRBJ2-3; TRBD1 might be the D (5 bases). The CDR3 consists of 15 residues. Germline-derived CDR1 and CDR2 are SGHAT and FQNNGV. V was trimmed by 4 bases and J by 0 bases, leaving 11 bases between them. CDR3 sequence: CASSSQTVSTDTQYF. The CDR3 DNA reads TGTGCCAGCAGCTCCCAGACAGTCAGCACAGATACGCAGTATTTT.

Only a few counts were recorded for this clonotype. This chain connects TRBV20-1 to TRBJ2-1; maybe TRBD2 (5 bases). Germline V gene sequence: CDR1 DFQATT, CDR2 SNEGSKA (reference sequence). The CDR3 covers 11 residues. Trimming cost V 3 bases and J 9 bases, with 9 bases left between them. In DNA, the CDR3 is TGCAGTGCTAGTTCCGGGATTGAGCAGTTCTTC. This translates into CSASSGIEQFF.

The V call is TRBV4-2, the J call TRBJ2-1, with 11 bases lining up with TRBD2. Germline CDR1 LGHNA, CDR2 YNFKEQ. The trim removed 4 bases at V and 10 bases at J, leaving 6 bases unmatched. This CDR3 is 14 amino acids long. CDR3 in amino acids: CASSLSGGAGEQFF. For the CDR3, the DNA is TGTGCCAGCAGCCTTAGCGGGGGGGCCGGGGAGCAGTTCTTC.

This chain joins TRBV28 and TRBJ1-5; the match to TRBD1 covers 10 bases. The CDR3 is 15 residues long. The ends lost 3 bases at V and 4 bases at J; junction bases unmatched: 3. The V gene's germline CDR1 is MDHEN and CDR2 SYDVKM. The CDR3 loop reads CASSFDRGQNQPQHF. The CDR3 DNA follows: TGTGCCAGCAGTTTTGACAGGGGGCAAAATCAGCCCCAGCATTTT.

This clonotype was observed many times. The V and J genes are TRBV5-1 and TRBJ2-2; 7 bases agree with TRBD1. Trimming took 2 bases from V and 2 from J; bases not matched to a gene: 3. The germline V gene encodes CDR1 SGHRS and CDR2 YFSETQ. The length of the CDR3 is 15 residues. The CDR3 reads CASSFDRVNTGELFF. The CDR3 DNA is TGCGCCAGCAGCTTTGACAGGGTAAACACCGGGGAGCTGTTTTTT.

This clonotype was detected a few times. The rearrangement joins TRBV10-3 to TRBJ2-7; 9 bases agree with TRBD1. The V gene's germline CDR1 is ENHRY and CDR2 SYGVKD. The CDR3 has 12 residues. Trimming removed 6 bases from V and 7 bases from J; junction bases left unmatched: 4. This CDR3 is CAIRGTGREQYF. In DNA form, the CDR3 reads TGTGCCATCAGAGGGACAGGGAGGGAGCAGTACTTC.

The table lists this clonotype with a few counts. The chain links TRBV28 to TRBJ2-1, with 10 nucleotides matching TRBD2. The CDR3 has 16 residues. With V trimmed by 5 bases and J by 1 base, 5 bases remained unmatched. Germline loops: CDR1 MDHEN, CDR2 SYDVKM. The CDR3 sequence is CASSNSGRGSYNEQFF. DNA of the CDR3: TGTGCCAGCAGTAACAGCGGGAGGGGGTCCTACAATGAGCAGTTCTTC. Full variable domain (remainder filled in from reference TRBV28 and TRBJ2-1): DVKVTQSSRYLVKRTGEKVFLECVQDMDHENMFWYRQDPGLGLRLIYFSYDVKMKEKGDIPEGYSVSREKKERFSLILESASTNQTSMYLCASSNSGRGSYNEQFFGPGTRLTVL.

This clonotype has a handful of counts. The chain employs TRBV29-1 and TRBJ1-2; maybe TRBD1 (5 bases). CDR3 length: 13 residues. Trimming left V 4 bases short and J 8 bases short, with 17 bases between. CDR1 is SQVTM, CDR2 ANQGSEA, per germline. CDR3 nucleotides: TGCAGCGTTGGTGACGGGACGGGACGGGGCTACACCTTC. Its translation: CSVGDGTGRGYTF.

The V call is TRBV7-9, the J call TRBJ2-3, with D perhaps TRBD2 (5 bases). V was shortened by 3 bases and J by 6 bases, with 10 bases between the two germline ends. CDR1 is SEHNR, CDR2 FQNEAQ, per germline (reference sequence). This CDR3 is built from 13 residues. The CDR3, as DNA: TGTGCCAGCAGCTTCGGACTGGAGGATACGCAGTATTTT. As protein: CASSFGLEDTQYF.

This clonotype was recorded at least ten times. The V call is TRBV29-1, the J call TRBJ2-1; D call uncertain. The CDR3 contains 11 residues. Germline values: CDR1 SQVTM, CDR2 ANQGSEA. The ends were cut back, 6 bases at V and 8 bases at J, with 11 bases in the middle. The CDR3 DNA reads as TGCAGCGTCGACCCCTTGGATGAGCAGTTCTTC. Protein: CSVDPLDEQFF.